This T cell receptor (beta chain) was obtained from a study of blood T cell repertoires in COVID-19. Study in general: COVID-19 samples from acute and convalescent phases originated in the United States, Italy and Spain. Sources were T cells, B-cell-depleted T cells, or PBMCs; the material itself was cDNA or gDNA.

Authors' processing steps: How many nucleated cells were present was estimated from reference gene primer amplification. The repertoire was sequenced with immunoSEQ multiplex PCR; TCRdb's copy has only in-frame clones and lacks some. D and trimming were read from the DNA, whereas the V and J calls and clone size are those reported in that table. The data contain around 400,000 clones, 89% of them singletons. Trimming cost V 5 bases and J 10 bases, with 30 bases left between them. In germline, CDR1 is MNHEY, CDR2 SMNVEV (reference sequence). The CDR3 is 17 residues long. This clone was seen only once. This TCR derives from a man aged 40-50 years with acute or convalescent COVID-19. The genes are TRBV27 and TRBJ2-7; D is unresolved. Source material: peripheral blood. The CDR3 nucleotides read TGTGCCAGCAGTCCTACGGGTCTATCAAAGGCTAGGAGCGAACAGTACTTC. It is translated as CASSPTGLSKARSEQYF.